Listed here are 30 T cell receptor beta chains from one sample, sequenced in a study of shared clonotypes between healthy human individuals (TCRdb year 2020). Receptor libraries were prepared by the immunoSEQ multiplex PCR assay. TCRdb's version of the immuneACCESS table is confined to in-frame rearrangements and falls short of the full clone set. An unresolved V gene accounts for under half of the shortfall where checked; the remainder is of unknown origin. The sample yields fewer than 1.6 million clones; 98% were counted once. The top ten hold approximately 0.4% of the sample. Sequencing was performed on naive CD4+ T cells sorted from blood. The cell subset or site label for this specimen denotes: CD45RA+ positively selected. The receptor source for this set is a man aged 30-40 years in good health.

This clone was detected once. The sample holds other DNA sequences that translate to the same CDR3. The V gene is TRBV25-1, the J gene TRBJ1-2; D unclear. The germline CDR1 and CDR2 sequences are MGHDK and SYGVNS. V lost 6 bases and J 2 bases, leaving 4 bases between the germline ends. The CDR3 length is 11 residues. The CDR3 here is CASSLNYGYTF. The CDR3 DNA sequence: TGTGCCAGCAGCCTCAACTATGGCTACACCTTC.

As regards this clone: The same CDR3 can be traced to other DNA sequences in this sample. The chain couples TRBV18 to TRBJ2-7; 7 bases match TRBD1. CDR1 and CDR2 (germline): KGHSH, LQKENI. The CDR3 is 15 residues long. Trimming cost V 3 bases and J 0 bases; bases outside gene matches: 5. For the CDR3, the DNA is TGTGCCAGCTCACCGACAGGGCCCAGCTCCTACGAGCAGTACTTC. Amino acid sequence: CASSPTGPSSYEQYF.

This chain links TRBV27 with TRBJ2-6, with 7 bases identical to TRBD2. CDR3 length: 18 amino acids. V lost 1 base, J lost 3 bases, and 9 bases stayed unmatched. Germline CDR1 and CDR2: MNHEY and SMNVEV (reference sequence). CDR3 sequence: CASSLYGDAGVGANVLTF. The CDR3 DNA sequence: TGTGCCAGCAGTTTATACGGGGACGCGGGGGTTGGGGCCAACGTCCTGACTTTC.

The chain recombines TRBV2 with TRBJ2-1; D gene ambiguous. The CDR3 length is 13 residues. Germline CDR1 SNHLY, CDR2 FYNNEI. V was trimmed by 0 bases and J by 6 bases, leaving 6 bases between them. CDR3 protein: CASSEAVANEQFF. CDR3 bases: TGTGCCAGCAGTGAAGCCGTCGCCAATGAGCAGTTCTTC. Variable domain in full (rest from reference TRBV2 and TRBJ2-1): EPEVTQTPSHQVTQMGQEVILRCVPISNHLYFYWYRQILGQKVEFLVSFYNNEISEKSEIFDDQFSVERPDGSNFTLKIRSTKLEDSAMYFCASSEAVANEQFFGPGTRLTVL.

The chain combines TRBV5-4 with TRBJ2-1; D not certain. The CDR3 contains 14 residues. Germline V lookup: CDR1 SGHNT, CDR2 YYREEE (reference sequence). V lost 1 base and J lost 4, with 9 bases in between. This chain's CDR3 is CASSLFTIYNEQFF. DNA of the CDR3: TGTGCCAGCAGCTTGTTTACGATTTACAATGAGCAGTTCTTC.

This rearrangement joins TRBV5-4 to TRBJ2-7; 8 bases align to TRBD2. The trim removed 4 bases at V and 4 bases at J, leaving 7 bases unmatched. The CDR3 covers 14 residues. Looked up from germline, CDR1 is SGHNT and CDR2 is YYREEE (reference sequence). For the CDR3, the DNA is TGTGCCAGCAGCCAACAGCGGGAGTCGTACGAGCAGTACTTC. Amino acids: CASSQQRESYEQYF.

For this clone: Distinct nucleotide sequences in the sample also encode this CDR3. This chain links TRBV4-3 with TRBJ2-3; TRBD2 matches 13 bases. The CDR3 is made up of 17 amino acids. CDR1 is LGHNA, CDR2 YSLEER, per germline. The junction had 5 bases not matched to a gene; V was cut back by 3 bases and J by 2 bases. The CDR3 nucleotides are TGCGCCAGCAGCCAGTTCGGGACTAGCGGGACCACAGATACGCAGTATTTT. It encodes CASSQFGTSGTTDTQYF.

The gene calls are TRBV5-5 and TRBJ1-4; D may be TRBD1 (6 bases). There are 14 residues in the CDR3. Germline CDR1 reads SGHKS; CDR2 reads YYEKEE (reference sequence). Trimming stripped 1 base from V and 6 bases from J, with 10 bases between. The CDR3 coding sequence is TGTGCCAGCAGCTTGTATACAGGGTATGAAAAACTGTTTTTT. Translated, it gives CASSLYTGYEKLFF.

The chain is built from TRBV19 and TRBJ1-5, with 11 nucleotides matching TRBD1. The CDR3 has 17 amino acids. V shed 5 bases, J shed 4 bases, and the junction held 10 bases outside the gene matches. Germline CDR1 reads LNHDA; CDR2 reads SQIVND (reference sequence). The CDR3 DNA sequence: TGTGCCAGTAGTTTAGGACCGGGACAGGGGGATAATCAGCCCCAGCATTTT. Translated: CASSLGPGQGDNQPQHF. The variable domain in full, with the rest retrieved from reference TRBV19 and TRBJ1-5, is DGGITQSPKYLFRKEGQNVTLSCEQNLNHDAMYWYRQDPGQGLRLIYYSQIVNDFQKGDIAEGYSVSREKKESFPLTVTSAQKNPTAFYLCASSLGPGQGDNQPQHFGDGTRLSIL.

V usage is TRBV7-5 and J usage is TRBJ2-7; the D call TRBD2 from the table was never checked on the DNA. TRBV7-5 is deemed a pseudogene. This CDR3 contains 16 residues. The CDR3 DNA reads TGTGTCAGAAGCTTCAGTAGCCGATCGAGCTCCTACGAGCAGTACTTC. It yields the protein CVRSFSSRSSSYEQYF.

The V call is TRBV15, the J call TRBJ2-5; 7 positions match TRBD1. With 1 base clipped from V and 0 bases from J, the junction kept 2 bases outside the gene matches. The CDR3 has 15 amino acids. In germline, CDR1 is LNHNV, CDR2 YYDKDF (reference sequence). The CDR3 protein is CATSRAGTDQETQYF. Here the CDR3 DNA reads TGTGCCACCAGCAGAGCGGGGACAGACCAAGAGACCCAGTACTTC.

The chain couples TRBV7-9 to TRBJ2-7, with 8 bases fitting TRBD1. V lost 5 bases to trimming and J lost 5 bases; unmatched junction nucleotides: 8. The CDR3 length is 14 residues. Germline lookup yields CDR1 SEHNR and CDR2 FQNEAQ (reference sequence). CDR3 DNA: TGTGCCAGCAGCACCCCGACAGGGGCCAACGAGCAGTACTTC. Translation: CASSTPTGANEQYF.

To note about this clone: The same CDR3 also results from other DNA sequences found in this sample. This chain joins TRBV19 and TRBJ2-2, with 8 positions matching TRBD1. The CDR3 is 13 residues long. From germline, CDR1 is LNHDA and CDR2 SQIVND (reference sequence). V was clipped by 5 bases and J by 6 bases; unmatched bases: 2. CDR3 loop: CASSRTGPGELFF. In DNA form, the CDR3 reads TGTGCCAGTAGTCGGACAGGGCCCGGGGAGCTGTTTTTT.

V is TRBV19 and J is TRBJ1-2; D remains ambiguous. From germline, CDR1 is LNHDA and CDR2 SQIVND (reference sequence). V lost 6 bases and J 5 bases, leaving 19 bases between the germline ends. This CDR3 spans 15 amino acids. The DNA for the CDR3 is TGTGCCAGTAGAAAATTGGGAGGCAGCGGATATGGCTACACCTTC. This gives the protein CASRKLGGSGYGYTF.

The chain links TRBV28 to TRBJ2-7; maybe TRBD1 (5 bases). The V gene's germline CDR1 is MDHEN and CDR2 SYDVKM. V was trimmed by 3 bases and J by 0 bases, leaving 15 bases between them. This CDR3 has 16 amino acids. CDR3 nucleotides: TGTGCCAGCAGTTTTAATGCAGGGATGGTCTCCTACGAGCAGTACTTC. It encodes CASSFNAGMVSYEQYF.

This clone appeared once. The V gene is TRBV7-2, the J gene TRBJ1-5, with TRBD1 as a possible D gene (6 bases). Germline loops: CDR1 SGHTA, CDR2 FQGNSA. The ends were cut back, 1 base at V and 6 bases at J, with 7 bases in the middle. The CDR3 sequence is 13 residues long. The CDR3 DNA is TGTGCCAGCAGCTTAGAGGGGGTTCAGCCCCAGCATTTT. Translating it yields CASSLEGVQPQHF.

V and J are TRBV6-1 and TRBJ2-5; D gene unclear. Trimming left V 4 bases short and J 3 bases short, with 9 bases between. CDR1 and CDR2 (germline): MNHNS, SASEGT. There are 13 residues in the CDR3. CDR3 residues: CASSVRAEETQYF. The CDR3 coding sequence is TGTGCCAGCAGTGTAAGGGCAGAAGAGACCCAGTACTTC.

The chain carries TRBV5-4 and TRBJ2-3; 14 nucleotides align to TRBD2. This CDR3 region has 15 residues. Germline loops: CDR1 SGHNT, CDR2 YYREEE (reference sequence). V shed 3 bases and J 8 bases; nucleotides not matched to a gene: 5. CDR3 coding DNA: TGTGCCAGCAGCTCGACTAGCGGGAGGGCGAGTACGCAGTATTTT. Amino acids: CASSSTSGRASTQYF.

The chain uses TRBV6-5 and TRBJ1-1; tentative D call: TRBD1 (6 bases). The CDR3 has 14 amino acids. Trimming shortened V by 4 bases and J by 4 bases, and 13 bases separated the two germline ends. CDR1 and CDR2 from the germline V gene are MNHEY and SVGAGI. The CDR3 sequence: CASSFRGLGTEAFF. CDR3 nucleotide sequence: TGTGCCAGCAGTTTCAGGGGTCTGGGCACTGAAGCTTTCTTT.

The chain has TRBV13 and TRBJ1-2; 9 bases fit TRBD1. This CDR3 spans 21 amino acids. The junction had 29 bases not matched to a gene; V was cut back by 5 bases and J by 7 bases. Germline CDR1 is PRHDT and CDR2 is FYEKMQ (reference sequence). CDR3 DNA: TGTGCCAGCAGCCGAAAACCTCCCGGGACAGGGAAACAAGTCCCCATTTCTGGCTACACCTTC. It yields the protein CASSRKPPGTGKQVPISGYTF.

The rearrangement links TRBV2 to TRBJ2-1; D tentatively reads TRBD1 or TRBD2 (5 bases each). Trimming removed 8 bases from V and 4 bases from J, with 18 bases in between. The CDR3 is made up of 15 amino acids. CDR1 and CDR2 (germline): SNHLY, FYNNEI. CDR3: CASALESGGYNEQFF. The CDR3 bases are TGTGCCAGCGCGTTGGAGAGTGGGGGATACAATGAGCAGTTCTTC.

The rearrangement links TRBV6-5 to TRBJ2-5, with no clear D. V was cut by 2 bases and J by 7 bases, with 11 bases left in between. CDR1 and CDR2 (germline): MNHEY, SVGAGI. The CDR3 has 13 amino acids. Here the CDR3 DNA reads TGTGCCAGCAGTTACGTGGGATCGGGGACCCAGTACTTC. This translates into CASSYVGSGTQYF.

The CDR3 region has the DNA TGTGCCAGCAGCTCTCGGTGGGCTAGCGGGAGGGGAGAGACCCAGTACTTC. Translated, it gives CASSSRWASGRGETQYF. The chain is built from TRBV7-8 and TRBJ2-5, with TRBD2 identical over 12 bases. The CDR3 length is 17 residues. J lost 4 bases, V lost 4 bases, and 10 bases had no gene match. Germline V gene sequence: CDR1 SGHVS, CDR2 FQNEAQ.

The V call is TRBV5-6, the J call TRBJ2-7; 7 nucleotides match TRBD2. Germline V CDR1 and CDR2: SGHDT, YYEEEE. Unmatched junction bases numbered 12, after V lost 4 bases and J lost 2 bases. This CDR3 has 16 amino acids. The chain's CDR3 is CASSPAGSGKPYEQYF. CDR3 DNA sequence: TGTGCCAGCAGCCCCGCCGGCAGCGGGAAACCCTACGAGCAGTACTTC. Combining the CDR3 with reference TRBV5-6 and TRBJ2-7 gives the whole variable domain DAGVTQSPTHLIKTRGQQVTLRCSPKSGHDTVSWYQQALGQGPQFIFQYYEEEERQRGNFPDRFSGHQFPNYSSELNVNALLLGDSALYLCASSPAGSGKPYEQYFGPGTRLTVT.

The chain combines TRBV7-3 with TRBJ2-3, with 10 bases that match TRBD1. CDR3 length: 17 amino acids. The J segment lost 4 bases and the V segment lost 5 bases, leaving 12 bases of the junction unmatched. Germline V CDR1 and CDR2: SGHTA, FQGTGA. CDR3 sequence reads: CASSPRPGTGAPDTQYF. CDR3 coding DNA: TGTGCCAGCAGCCCCCGCCCCGGGACAGGGGCCCCAGATACGCAGTATTTT.

V usage is TRBV6-1 and J usage is TRBJ2-7; weak D call: TRBD1 (6 bases). V gave up 2 bases and J gave up 0 bases, with 14 bases separating them. Germline V gives CDR1 MNHNS, CDR2 SASEGT. The CDR3 extends over 16 amino acids. CDR3 in DNA: TGTGCCAGCAGTGAATTCGACAGGACCTCCTCCTACGAGCAGTACTTC. Translated: CASSEFDRTSSYEQYF.

The J gene is TRBJ2-1, the V gene TRBV6-4; 16 bases fit TRBD2. The CDR3 consists of 17 residues. Germline assignment: CDR1 MRHNA and CDR2 SNTAGT. J lost 6 bases, V lost 5 bases, and 7 bases had no gene match. In DNA form, the CDR3 reads TGTGCCAGCAGTCGGGGACTAGCGGGAGGGACCCCCAATGAGCAGTTCTTC. Encoded protein: CASSRGLAGGTPNEQFF.

The J gene is TRBJ2-7, the V gene TRBV7-6; D is possibly TRBD1 (6 bases). CDR1 is SGHVS, CDR2 FNYEAQ, per germline. The CDR3 is made up of 18 amino acids. V gave up 2 bases and J gave up 0 bases, with 20 bases separating them. DNA for the CDR3: TGTGCCAGCAGCTTATTGCCAGCCGGGACACTCACCTCCTACGAGCAGTACTTC. Residues: CASSLLPAGTLTSYEQYF.

The J gene is TRBJ2-7, the V gene TRBV28; D is uncertain. Trimming took off 5 bases at V and 4 bases at J, with 18 bases between the two ends. This CDR3 has 15 amino acids. CDR1 and CDR2 from the germline V gene are MDHEN and SYDVKM. This CDR3 is CASSPSGGPVYEQYF. CDR3 DNA sequence: TGTGCCAGCAGTCCATCGGGCGGACCGGTTTACGAGCAGTACTTC.

In regard to this clone: Other DNA sequences in the sample encode the same CDR3. V gene TRBV18 combines with J gene TRBJ1-1; the match to TRBD1 covers 12 bases. V trimming: 6 bases; J trimming: 8 bases; junction bases outside the gene matches: 7. This CDR3 comprises 14 residues. The germline V gene has CDR1 KGHSH and CDR2 LQKENI. As DNA, the CDR3 is TGTGCCAGCTCTCCGGGACAGGGGGCTCGGGAAGCTTTCTTT. This translates into CASSPGQGAREAFF. Variable domain in full (rest from reference TRBV18 and TRBJ1-1): NAGVMQNPRHLVRRRGQEARLRCSPMKGHSHVYWYRQLPEEGLKFMVYLQKENIIDESGMPKERFSAEFPKEGPSILRIQQVVRGDSAAYFCASSPGQGAREAFFGQGTRLTVV.